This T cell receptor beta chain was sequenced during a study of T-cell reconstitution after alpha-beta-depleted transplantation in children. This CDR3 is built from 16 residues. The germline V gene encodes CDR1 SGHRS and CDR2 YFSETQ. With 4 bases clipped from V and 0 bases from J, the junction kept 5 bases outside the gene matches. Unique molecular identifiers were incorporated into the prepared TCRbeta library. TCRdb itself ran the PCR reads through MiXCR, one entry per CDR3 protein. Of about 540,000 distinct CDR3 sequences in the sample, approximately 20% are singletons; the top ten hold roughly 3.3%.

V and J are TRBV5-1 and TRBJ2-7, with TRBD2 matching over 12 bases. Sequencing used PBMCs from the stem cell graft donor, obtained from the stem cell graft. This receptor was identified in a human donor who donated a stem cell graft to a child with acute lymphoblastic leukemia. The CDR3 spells CASSVGLAGASYEQYF. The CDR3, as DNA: TGCGCCAGCAGCGTGGGACTAGCGGGCGCCTCCTACGAGCAGTACTTC.